This TCR beta chain was sequenced during a study of blood T cell repertoires in COVID-19. Per the original data handling: Estimated nucleated cell counts came from reference gene primer amplification. The data were produced by immunoSEQ multiplex PCR, yet TCRdb's version contains in-frame clones alone and is incomplete. D and trimming come from the DNA, and the V and J calls and clone size come from that table. The table lists 39,000 or so clones, roughly four fifths of them singletons. Sequencing was carried out using peripheral blood. The origin of this receptor is a man aged 35-49 years with active or convalescent COVID-19.

DNA for the CDR3: TGTGCCAGCGGGGAGTACCAAGAGACCCAGTACTTC. The encoded protein is CASGEYQETQYF. The rearrangement links TRBV25-1 to TRBJ2-5, with D possibly matching TRBD2 (5 bases). The V end was cut by 8 bases, the J end by 0 bases, with 7 bases between. This CDR3 region has 12 residues. The V gene's germline CDR1 is MGHDK and CDR2 SYGVNS.